What follows is one TCR beta chain and its context. The sample is drawn from a study of Tregs in tolerant kidney transplant recipients. The protocol was immunoSEQ multiplex PCR, while the TCRdb copy is restricted to in-frame clones and leaves out a portion. The table records tens of thousands of clones, 98% of them present only once. V was shortened by 0 bases and J by 4 bases, with 7 bases between the two germline ends. Germline loops: CDR1 SGHTA, CDR2 FQGNSA. The CDR3 contains 14 residues. The sequence was obtained from a human donor who received a combined kidney and bone marrow transplant. The sequencing used Tregs from blood, collected before the transplant. This chain connects TRBV7-2 to TRBJ1-3; no definite D call. The DNA of the CDR3 is TGTGCCAGCAGCTTAGCGCGGGTCGGAAACACCATATATTTT. This gives the protein CASSLARVGNTIYF.